This T cell receptor beta chain was captured by sequencing in a study of CD8+ T cells in alopecia areata. Extracted from the samples, RNA was reverse transcribed into cDNA to serve as the sequencing template. TCRdb's table, derived via immunoSEQ multiplex PCR, lists solely in-frame clones and lacks some. This sample has a few hundred thousand clones, with more than 60% found just once. Study results and caveats: Scalp sequencing also captures normal skin's resident alphabeta T cells. Possibly as an HLA-related effect, TCR sharing across patients appeared less clear than in mice.

A single count supports this clone. Its specificity is not known. The CDR3 runs to 12 residues. Losses at the gene ends were 6 bases for V and 8 bases for J; bases not matched to a gene: 9. The germline gives CDR1 SQVTM, CDR2 ANQGSEA. The treatment was: oral pan-JAK inhibitor, 5-10 mg twice daily. PBMCs were stained for CD3, CD4 and CD8, and CD4+ and CD8+ T cells were sorted. The chain couples TRBV29-1 to TRBJ1-2, with TRBD1 matching 7 bases. This specimen was CD4+ T cells sorted from blood, taken between weeks 44 and 45, from a patient treated with tofacitinib. This TCR was sampled from a human donor with alopecia areata. CDR3 in DNA: TGCAGCGTCCGACCCAGACAGGGCGGCTACACCTTC. It codes for CSVRPRQGGYTF. Combining the CDR3 with reference TRBV29-1 and TRBJ1-2 gives the whole variable domain SAVISQKPSRDICQRGTSLTIQCQVDSQVTMMFWYRQQPGQSLTLIATANQGSEATYESGFVIDKFPISRPNLTFSTLTVSNMSPEDSSIYLCSVRPRQGGYTFGSGTRLTVV.